These T cell receptor beta chains were read from a single sample in a study of blood T cell repertoires in COVID-19. Clones were sequenced by immunoSEQ multiplex PCR, and TCRdb holds only the in-frame ones, with some missing. The sample has about 180,000 clones, 81% seen once. The material sequenced was peripheral blood. The receptors originated from a woman over 75 with COVID-19, enrolled during active disease. Both conserved end residues are part of each CDR3. Fields, in order: D gene, clone size, V gene, J gene, CDR3 DNA, CDR3 protein. D genes are given only for firm matches. Only some rows state a clone size, as once, few, many or a class for expanded clones.

D: NA; size: NA; V: TRBV6-5; J: TRBJ1-6; DNA: TGTGCCAGCAGTACAGGGAGAGGTTCACCCCTCCACTTT; CDR3: CASSTGRGSPLHF
D: TRBD1; size: NA; V: TRBV7-8; J: TRBJ2-7; DNA: TGTGCCAGCAGCTTCTCAAGGACAGGGGTTTCCTACGAGCAGTACTTC; CDR3: CASSFSRTGVSYEQYF
D: TRBD1; size: NA; V: TRBV7-2; J: TRBJ1-2; DNA: TGTGCCAGCAGCTTAGTAGGACAGGGGGCTTATGGCTACACCTTC; CDR3: CASSLVGQGAYGYTF
D: NA; size: NA; V: TRBV3-1/TRBV3-2; J: TRBJ2-1; DNA: TGTGCCAGCAGCCCTGGGATGGGGGCCAATGAGCAGTTCTTC; CDR3: CASSPGMGANEQFF
D: TRBD2; size: few; V: TRBV4-1; J: TRBJ2-1; DNA: TGCGCCAGCAGCACAGGGACTAGCGGGAGGAGGGACAATGAGCAGTTCTTC; CDR3: CASSTGTSGRRDNEQFF
D: TRBD1; size: NA; V: TRBV7-6; J: TRBJ2-3; DNA: TGTGCCAGCAGTTATACGACAGGGACAGATACGCAGTATTTT; CDR3: CASSYTTGTDTQYF
D: TRBD1; size: NA; V: TRBV2; J: TRBJ2-5; DNA: TGTGCCAGCAGCCCCGCCAGGGGGTGGTCCCAAGAGACCCAGTACTTC; CDR3: CASSPARGWSQETQYF
D: NA; size: NA; V: TRBV3-1/TRBV3-2; J: TRBJ1-2; DNA: TGTGCCAGCAGCCAAGAAACAACAACAAGAAACTATGGCTACACCTTC; CDR3: CASSQETTTRNYGYTF
D: NA; size: NA; V: TRBV7-2; J: TRBJ1-1; DNA: TGTGCCAGCAGCCAGAGGGCGAACACTGAAGCTTTCTTT; CDR3: CASSQRANTEAFF
D: NA; size: NA; V: TRBV6-6; J: TRBJ1-1; DNA: TGTGCCATTAAACGGCAGGGGAACACTGAAGCTTTCTTT; CDR3: CAIKRQGNTEAFF
D: TRBD2; size: once; V: TRBV28; J: TRBJ2-1; DNA: TGTGCCAGCAGTTTACAGGTGGCGGGAGCTTCCTACAATGAGCAGTTCTTC; CDR3: CASSLQVAGASYNEQFF
D: TRBD1; size: NA; V: TRBV24-1; J: TRBJ2-1; DNA: TGTGCCACCAGTGATTTTTTCGGCAGGGGGCAATTTGGGCAGTTCTTC; CDR3: CATSDFFGRGQFGQFF
D: TRBD2; size: NA; V: TRBV28; J: TRBJ2-1; DNA: TGTGCCAGCAGTCCTCTAGCGGGAGAACTCTACAATGAGCAGTTCTTC; CDR3: CASSPLAGELYNEQFF
D: TRBD1; size: NA; V: TRBV5-1; J: TRBJ2-1; DNA: TGCGCCAGCAGCTTAGGACAGGACGGGCACAATGAGCAGTTCTTC; CDR3: CASSLGQDGHNEQFF
D: NA; size: NA; V: TRBV7-6; J: TRBJ2-2; DNA: TGTGCCAGCAGCCCGAATTCAGGAACCGGGGAGCTGTTTTTT; CDR3: CASSPNSGTGELFF
D: TRBD1; size: NA; V: TRBV4-1; J: TRBJ2-3; DNA: TGCGCCAGCAGCCGTACAGGGGTAAGCACAGATACGCAGTATTTT; CDR3: CASSRTGVSTDTQYF
D: NA; size: NA; V: TRBV5-1; J: TRBJ1-1; DNA: TGCGCCAGCAGCAAGACAGGACCAATGAACACTGAAGCTTTCTTT; CDR3: CASSKTGPMNTEAFF
D: TRBD1; size: NA; V: TRBV11-2; J: TRBJ2-7; DNA: TGTGCCAGCAGCCCCGGACAGGGATCCTACGAGCAGTACTTC; CDR3: CASSPGQGSYEQYF
D: TRBD1; size: NA; V: TRBV27; J: TRBJ1-2; DNA: TGTGCCAGCAGTTTTAGGCTTGCGACAGGGGGCTACACCTTC; CDR3: CASSFRLATGGYTF
D: NA; size: NA; V: TRBV29-1; J: TRBJ1-2; DNA: TGCAGCGTACCCACACAGGGCCTAAATATTGGCTACACCTTC; CDR3: CSVPTQGLNIGYTF
D: NA; size: NA; V: TRBV5-1; J: TRBJ2-2; DNA: TGCGCCAGCAGCCTTAGACAGCGGAACACCGGGGAGCTGTTTTTT; CDR3: CASSLRQRNTGELFF
D: NA; size: NA; V: TRBV7-2; J: TRBJ2-7; DNA: TGTGCCAGCAGCTTCGGACTTACCTACGAGCAGTACTTC; CDR3: CASSFGLTYEQYF
D: TRBD1; size: NA; V: TRBV6-5; J: TRBJ2-7; DNA: TGTGCCAGCGAAAGGGCAGGGGGCGGCGAGCAGTACTTC; CDR3: CASERAGGGEQYF
D: TRBD1; size: once; V: TRBV2; J: TRBJ1-1; DNA: TGTGCCAGCAGTGAACCAGGGGGCAGAACTGAAGCTTTCTTT; CDR3: CASSEPGGRTEAFF
D: TRBD1; size: NA; V: TRBV3-1/TRBV3-2; J: TRBJ1-1; DNA: TGTGCCAGCAGCCACAGACAGGGGGTCGTGAGAGCTTTCTTT; CDR3: CASSHRQGVVRAFF
D: NA; size: once; V: TRBV29-1; J: TRBJ2-1; DNA: TGCAGCGTGCGGGACTCCAAGTACAATGAGCAGTTCTTC; CDR3: CSVRDSKYNEQFF
D: NA; size: NA; V: TRBV19; J: TRBJ1-3; DNA: TGTGCCAGTAGCTCCACAGGGTCCAGCTCTGGAAACACCATATATTTT; CDR3: CASSSTGSSSGNTIYF
D: NA; size: NA; V: TRBV4-1; J: TRBJ1-2; DNA: TGCGCCAGCAGTCCCACGGGAGGGGCGAATAACTATGGCTACACCTTC; CDR3: CASSPTGGANNYGYTF
D: NA; size: NA; V: TRBV19; J: TRBJ2-5; DNA: TGTGCCAGTAGTATAGACAGGGACCAAGAGACCCAGTACTTC; CDR3: CASSIDRDQETQYF
D: NA; size: NA; V: TRBV19; J: TRBJ2-1; DNA: TGTGCCAGTAGTATCGGTCAGGGGCTCGACAATGAGCAGTTCTTC; CDR3: CASSIGQGLDNEQFF
D: NA; size: NA; V: TRBV6-2/TRBV6-3; J: TRBJ2-2; DNA: TGTGCCAGCAGTTATCTACTCCGGGGGGAGCTGTTTTTT; CDR3: CASSYLLRGELFF
D: NA; size: NA; V: TRBV4-1; J: TRBJ2-7; DNA: TGCGCCAGCAGCCAAGTATCCGGGATCCGCGAGCAGTACTTC; CDR3: CASSQVSGIREQYF
D: TRBD2; size: NA; V: TRBV5-1; J: TRBJ2-1; DNA: TGCGCCAGCAGGCTTCAGACTAGCGGGAGCTTTGAGCAGTTCTTC; CDR3: CASRLQTSGSFEQFF
D: TRBD2; size: NA; V: TRBV14; J: TRBJ2-3; DNA: TGTGCCAGCAGCCAAGAAAGATCGGGACTAGCGGGTCACAGGAGCACAGATACGCAGTATTTT; CDR3: CASSQERSGLAGHRSTDTQYF
D: NA; size: NA; V: TRBV9; J: TRBJ2-3; DNA: TGTGCCAGCAGCGTAGGGCTAGGCACAGATACGCAGTATTTT; CDR3: CASSVGLGTDTQYF
D: NA; size: NA; V: TRBV3-1/TRBV3-2; J: TRBJ1-2; DNA: TGTGCCAGCAGCCTTTTCCCCGAGACAGATAACCATGGCTACACCTTC; CDR3: CASSLFPETDNHGYTF
D: TRBD1; size: NA; V: TRBV6-4; J: TRBJ1-3; DNA: TGTGCCAGGGGGGCAGACAGGGAGGCTGGAAACACCATATATTTT; CDR3: CARGADREAGNTIYF
D: NA; size: NA; V: TRBV7-2; J: TRBJ1-1; DNA: TGTGCCAGCAGCTTAGAGCGGAACACTGAAGCTTTCTTT; CDR3: CASSLERNTEAFF